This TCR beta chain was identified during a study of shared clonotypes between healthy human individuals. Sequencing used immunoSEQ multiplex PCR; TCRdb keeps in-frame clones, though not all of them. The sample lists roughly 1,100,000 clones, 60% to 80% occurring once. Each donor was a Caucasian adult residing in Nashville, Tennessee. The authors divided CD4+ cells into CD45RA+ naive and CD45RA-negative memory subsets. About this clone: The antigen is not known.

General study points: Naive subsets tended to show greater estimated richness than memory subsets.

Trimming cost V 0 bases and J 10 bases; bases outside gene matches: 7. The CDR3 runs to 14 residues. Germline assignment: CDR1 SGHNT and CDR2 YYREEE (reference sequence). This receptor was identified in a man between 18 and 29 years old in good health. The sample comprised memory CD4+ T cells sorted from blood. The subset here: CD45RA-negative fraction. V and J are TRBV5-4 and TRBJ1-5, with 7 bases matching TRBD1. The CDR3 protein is CASSLGPTGSPQHF. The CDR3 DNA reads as TGTGCCAGCAGCTTGGGGCCGACAGGGAGCCCCCAGCATTTT.